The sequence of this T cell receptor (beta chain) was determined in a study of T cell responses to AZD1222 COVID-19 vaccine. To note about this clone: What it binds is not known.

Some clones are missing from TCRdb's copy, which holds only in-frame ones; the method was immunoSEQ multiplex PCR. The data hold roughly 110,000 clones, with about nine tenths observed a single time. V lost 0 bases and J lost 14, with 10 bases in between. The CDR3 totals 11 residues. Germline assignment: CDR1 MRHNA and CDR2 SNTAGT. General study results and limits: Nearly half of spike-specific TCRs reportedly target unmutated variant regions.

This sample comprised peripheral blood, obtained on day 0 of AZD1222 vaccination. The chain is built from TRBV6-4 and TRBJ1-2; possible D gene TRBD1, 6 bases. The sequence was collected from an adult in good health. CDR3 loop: CASSDSRGITF. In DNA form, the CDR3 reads TGTGCCAGCAGTGACTCGAGGGGGATAACCTTC.